Listed below are T cell receptor beta chains from one sample, sequenced in a study of blood T cell repertoires in COVID-19. Some clones are missing from TCRdb's copy, which holds only in-frame ones; the method was immunoSEQ multiplex PCR. The sample yields some 250,000 clones, approximately 86% seen once. The sample consisted of peripheral blood. The source is a woman under 40 who had recovered from COVID-19. The CDR3 runs from the conserved cysteine through the conserved F or W. A D gene is named only where the DNA matches it firmly. Clone size is shown for a subset of rows, as once, few, many or a class of expanded clone.

TRBV20-1	few	TRBD1	13	TRBJ1-1	TGCAGTGCTTGTGGACAGGGGGGTACTGAAGCTTTCTTT	CSACGQGGTEAFF
TRBV5-1	-	-	18	TRBJ1-1	TGCGCCAGCAGCTTGTGGGGCCAGGGGTCTACAACCCACACTGAAGCTTTCTTT	CASSLWGQGSTTHTEAFF
TRBV19	-	-	15	TRBJ1-2	TGTGCCAGTACTCCCGGAGCGAGGGCTGGCTATGGCTACACCTTC	CASTPGARAGYGYTF
TRBV5-1	-	-	17	TRBJ2-3	TGCGCCAGCAGCTTGAATATCTTGCGGCCTAGCACAGATACGCAGTATTTT	CASSLNILRPSTDTQYF
TRBV19	-	-	16	TRBJ2-3	TGTGCCAGTACCCAAGACGGGGGGCTACACACAGATACGCAGTATTTT	CASTQDGGLHTDTQYF
TRBV24-1	-	TRBD1	14	TRBJ1-5	TGTGCCACCAGTGAACAGGGGTCGGATCAGCCCCAGCATTTT	CATSEQGSDQPQHF
TRBV5-6	-	TRBD2	16	TRBJ2-7	TGTGCCAGCAGCTTGGCGACTAGCGGGGACATATACGAGCAGTACTTC	CASSLATSGDIYEQYF
TRBV6-5	-	-	16	TRBJ1-3	TGTGCCAGCAGCTACGGGGGGGTTAACTCTGGAAACACCATATATTTT	CASSYGGVNSGNTIYF
TRBV15	-	TRBD1	16	TRBJ2-2	TGTGCCACCAGCAGAGGAGGGACAGATAACACCGGGGAGCTGTTTTTT	CATSRGGTDNTGELFF
TRBV2	-	TRBD1	15	TRBJ1-4	TGTGCCAGTGGAGGACAGGCTACGATAAATGAAAAACTGTTTTTT	CASGGQATINEKLFF
TRBV27	-	-	14	TRBJ2-1	TGTGCCAGCAGAACCGGGTCCTCGTACAATGAGCAGTTCTTC	CASRTGSSYNEQFF
TRBV7-2	-	-	15	TRBJ2-5	TGTGCCAGCAGCTCCCAGGGATTGGTACGAGAGACCCAGTACTTC	CASSSQGLVRETQYF
TRBV5-1	-	-	14	TRBJ1-1	TGCGCCAGCAGCACCTTTGGATGGGCCTCAGAAGCTTTCTTT	CASSTFGWASEAFF
TRBV5-1	few	-	16	TRBJ2-2	TGCGCCAGCAGTAAACAGGACAACGTGGGCACCGGGGAGCTGTTTTTT	CASSKQDNVGTGELFF
TRBV15	-	-	15	TRBJ1-5	TGTGCCACCAGCAGTGAGAAGAATAGCAATCAGCCCCAGCATTTT	CATSSEKNSNQPQHF
TRBV15	-	-	16	TRBJ1-2	TGTGCCACCAGCACCTATTCCCCGGGACAAAACTATGGCTACACCTTC	CATSTYSPGQNYGYTF
TRBV5-6	-	TRBD1	15	TRBJ2-2	TGTGCCAGCAGCTTGGGGGACAGGGCCACCGGGGAGCTGTTTTTT	CASSLGDRATGELFF
TRBV16	once	-	15	TRBJ2-7	TGTGCCAGCAGCCCCCAAGTCACAGTCCCCTACGAGCAGTACTTC	CASSPQVTVPYEQYF
TRBV10-3	once	-	14	TRBJ1-2	TGTGCCATCAGTGAGGAGGTTACTAACTATGGCTACACCTTC	CAISEEVTNYGYTF
TRBV7-2	-	-	15	TRBJ1-4	TGTGCCAGCAGCTTAGATCCGGGGACTAATGAAAAACTGTTTTTT	CASSLDPGTNEKLFF
TRBV11-3	-	-	13	TRBJ1-1	TGTGCCAGCAGCTTTACTATGAACACTGAAGCTTTCTTT	CASSFTMNTEAFF
TRBV27	-	TRBD1	15	TRBJ1-5	TGTGCCAGCAGTTTTCAGGGGGAGGGCAATCAGCCCCAGCATTTT	CASSFQGEGNQPQHF
TRBV5-1	-	TRBD2	16	TRBJ2-5	TGCGCCAGCAGACGGACTAGCGGGGGGTTCCAAGAGACCCAGTACTTC	CASRRTSGGFQETQYF
TRBV4-2	-	-	16	TRBJ1-3	TGTGCCAGCAGCCAAGGCATGTCGGGCGGGGGAAACACCATATATTTT	CASSQGMSGGGNTIYF
TRBV3-1/TRBV3-2	-	-	14	TRBJ1-2	TGTGCCAGCAGTCCTCCCGGGTTTGGCTATGGCTACACCTTC	CASSPPGFGYGYTF
TRBV2	-	-	12	TRBJ2-5	TGTGCCAGCAGTGAGGACAGAGAGACCCAGTACTTC	CASSEDRETQYF
TRBV5-1	few	-	16	TRBJ1-6	TGCGCCAGCAGCTTGGTTAGCAGCTCCTATAATTCACCCCTCCACTTT	CASSLVSSSYNSPLHF
TRBV29-1	-	-	15	TRBJ2-5	TGCAGCGCCCCAAGATGGCAGGGTGGTATACAGACCCAGTACTTC	CSAPRWQGGIQTQYF
TRBV5-1	-	-	14	TRBJ2-7	TGCGCCAGCAGCTTGGCTCGCCCCTACGACGAGCAGTACTTC	CASSLARPYDEQYF
TRBV7-2	-	-	14	TRBJ2-3	TGTGCCAGCAGCTTAGAGGTAGCGGTAGATACGCAGTATTTT	CASSLEVAVDTQYF
TRBV2	-	TRBD1	15	TRBJ2-7	TGTGCCAGCAGTGTTGGGACAGGGTGGCCCTACGAGCAGTACTTC	CASSVGTGWPYEQYF
TRBV24-1	once	-	16	TRBJ2-3	TGTGCCACCAGTGGTTGGGGGGGCTCGGGCACAGATACGCAGTATTTT	CATSGWGGSGTDTQYF
TRBV18	-	-	18	TRBJ1-3	TGTGCCAGCTCACTACTACGGGCAGGGGATAGCTCTGGAAACACCATATATTTT	CASSLLRAGDSSGNTIYF
TRBV7-9	few	-	16	TRBJ1-6	TGTGCCAGCAGCCCCGGGGGAGGGGCGGGGGATTCACCCCTCCACTTT	CASSPGGGAGDSPLHF
TRBV13	-	-	15	TRBJ2-7	TGTGCCAGCAGCTTAGGCCTTCGTACTTCCTACGAGCAGTACTTC	CASSLGLRTSYEQYF
TRBV29-1	once	-	14	TRBJ2-1	TGCAGCGGCTTCGGAGGGGGGGACTACAATGAGCAGTTCTTC	CSGFGGGDYNEQFF
TRBV7-9	-	-	13	TRBJ2-1	TGTGCCAGCAGCCTCAATAGTCAGGTGGAGCAGTTCTTC	CASSLNSQVEQFF
TRBV7-6	-	TRBD2	16	TRBJ2-1	TGTGCCAGCAGCTTAGAACGGACTAGCGGGATCAATGAGCAGTTCTTC	CASSLERTSGINEQFF
TRBV6-6	-	TRBD2	12	TRBJ2-1	TGTGCCCACGGGGGGTCCTACAATGAGCAGTTCTTC	CAHGGSYNEQFF
TRBV6-5	-	TRBD2	15	TRBJ2-3	TGTGCCAGCAGTTACTGGACTAGCGGGGGAAATACGCAGTATTTT	CASSYWTSGGNTQYF
TRBV19	-	-	17	TRBJ1-3	TGTGCCAGTAGTATTAATGCGGGACCCATCTCTGGAAACACCATATATTTT	CASSINAGPISGNTIYF
TRBV7-2	-	TRBD1	14	TRBJ1-5	TGTGCCAGCAGCCAAGGGACAGTTAATCAGCCCCAGCATTTT	CASSQGTVNQPQHF
TRBV2	-	-	14	TRBJ1-1	TGTGCCAGCAGTGAACAGGGAGGGCGGACTGAAGCTTTCTTT	CASSEQGGRTEAFF
TRBV6-5	-	-	14	TRBJ1-6	TGTGCCAGCAGCCCACGGTCTGTAAGTTCACCCCTCCACTTT	CASSPRSVSSPLHF
TRBV7-2	-	-	15	TRBJ2-3	TGTGCCAGCAGCTTAGGGACAGCCCGCACAGATACGCAGTATTTT	CASSLGTARTDTQYF
TRBV6-5	once	-	15	TRBJ2-1	TGTGCCTCTCTAGGAGGGCCCAACTCCTACAATGAGCAGTTCTTC	CASLGGPNSYNEQFF
TRBV4-2	-	-	14	TRBJ2-7	TGTGCCAGCAGCCATTCAGGGGAGGGGTACGAGCAGTACTTC	CASSHSGEGYEQYF
TRBV7-6	-	-	16	TRBJ2-3	TGTGCCAGCAGCTTAGGACACGGTCAATCGACAGATACGCAGTATTTT	CASSLGHGQSTDTQYF
TRBV5-1	-	TRBD2	15	TRBJ2-2	TGCGCCAGCACCACTCTAGCGGCGAACACCGGGGAGCTGTTTTTT	CASTTLAANTGELFF
TRBV6-5	once	-	15	TRBJ1-1	TGTGCCAGCAACGAAGGGGTATTGTGGGACACTGAAGCTTTCTTT	CASNEGVLWDTEAFF
TRBV19	-	-	15	TRBJ2-2	TGTGCCAGTAGTGCCTTAGGTGGGGAGACCGGGGAGCTGTTTTTT	CASSALGGETGELFF